This T cell receptor beta chain was obtained from a study of CD8+ T cells in alopecia areata. Findings of the study overall: Scalp specimens additionally yield sequences from normal skin's resident alphabeta T cells. Higher clonality was seen in lesional scalp than in normal scalp, especially in alopecia totalis/universalis.

The CDR3 sequence is 15 residues long. V gave up 4 bases and J gave up 1 base, with 13 bases separating them. Germline V lookup: CDR1 MNHNY, CDR2 SVGAGI (reference sequence). This clone showed up just a few times. Antigen specificity is unknown. Following extraction, RNA underwent reverse transcription to cDNA, which served as the sequencing template. Method: immunoSEQ multiplex PCR; TCRdb's copy keeps in-frame clones and lacks some. Seen here are 50,000 to 80,000 clones, 40% to 50% observed once, and the top ten hold 51%. Lesional scalp punch biopsies and peripheral blood came from alopecia areata patients.

Material for sequencing was NKG2D-low CD8+ T cells sorted from blood. The rearrangement links TRBV6-6 to TRBJ2-5; a possible D gene is TRBD2 (6 bases). The TCR originated in a human donor with alopecia areata. The DNA of the CDR3 is TGTGCCAGCAGTTCCATGGGGAGGTTCCAAGAGACCCAGTACTTC. It encodes CASSSMGRFQETQYF.